This TCR beta chain was identified in a study of CD8 T cells in Susac syndrome. In its sample, this clonotype was seen once. The antigen remains unidentified. CDR1 and CDR2 (germline): KGHSH, LQKENI. CDR3 length equals 15 residues. V trimming: 3 bases; J trimming: 4 bases; junction bases outside the gene matches: 7. TCR beta was sequenced from blood CD8+ and CD4+ T cells. Study-level results: The authors acknowledged that their TCR sequencing and HLA analysis involved a relatively small number of individuals. Clonal expansion was not observed in the Susac syndrome CD4+ T cell repertoires.

Random hexamers were used to reverse transcribe an amount of roughly 0.5 to 1 ug RNA. TCRdb fed the immunoSEQ multiplex PCR reads into MiXCR, producing one record per CDR3 protein. Of approximately 210,000 distinct CDR3 sequences listed, over 90% were seen once; the top ten hold over 0.15%. This sequence originates from a human donor with Susac syndrome. This chain joins TRBV18 and TRBJ2-5; 8 positions match TRBD2. The sequenced sample was CD4+ T cells from PBMCs. The CDR3 DNA is TGTGCCAGCTCACCCCGTAGCGGGGCGGGAGAGACCCAGTACTTC. It specifies CASSPRSGAGETQYF.